Listed here are 18 T cell receptor beta chains from one sample, sequenced in a study of blood T cell repertoires in COVID-19. Assay: immunoSEQ multiplex PCR; the TCRdb copy retains only in-frame clones and omits some. This sample has approximately 250,000 clones; 84% occur once, and the top ten carry roughly 8.6%. The sequenced sample consisted of peripheral blood. The receptors were sampled from a human donor in a cohort sampled during active COVID-19.

The rearrangement links TRBV5-1 to TRBJ1-2; TRBD1 matches at 7 bases. CDR3 size: 13 residues. Germline lookup yields CDR1 SGHRS and CDR2 YFSETQ. Trimming removed 3 bases from V and 7 bases from J; junction bases left unmatched: 6. In nucleotides, the CDR3 is TGCGCCAGCAGCTCACAGGGGTCGTTTGGCTACACCTTC. This sequence encodes CASSSQGSFGYTF. Variable domain in full (rest from reference TRBV5-1 and TRBJ1-2): KAGVTQTPRYLIKTRGQQVTLSCSPISGHRSVSWYQQTPGQGLQFLFEYFSETQRNKGNFPGRFSGRQFSNSRSEMNVSTLELGDSALYLCASSSQGSFGYTFGSGTRLTVV.

The genes are TRBV7-9 and TRBJ1-4, with 8 bases matching TRBD1. V shed 2 bases and J 7 bases; nucleotides not matched to a gene: 6. The CDR3 loop spans 15 amino acids. The germline gives CDR1 SEHNR, CDR2 FQNEAQ (reference sequence). This CDR3 reads CASSLSGQGAEKLFF. CDR3 bases: TGTGCCAGCAGCTTATCGGGCCAGGGGGCTGAAAAACTGTTTTTT.

CDR3 in DNA: TGCAGTGCTAGAGGGGGCGGCGAGCAGTACTTC. This codes for CSARGGGEQYF. This chain links TRBV20-1 with TRBJ2-7; the D gene is possibly TRBD1 (5 bases). Germline assignment: CDR1 DFQATT and CDR2 SNEGSKA (reference sequence). The CDR3 loop spans 11 amino acids. Between the trimmed V and J ends, which lost 1 base and 6 bases, there was a span of 7 bases.

The chain recombines TRBV6-1 with TRBJ2-2; 12 nucleotides match TRBD2. V shed 3 bases, J shed 5 bases, and the junction held 1 base outside the gene matches. CDR1 MNHNS and CDR2 SASEGT come from the germline V gene. This CDR3 spans 15 amino acids. The CDR3 spells CASSDGTSGTGELFF. The CDR3 DNA follows: TGTGCCAGCAGTGACGGGACTAGCGGGACCGGGGAGCTGTTTTTT.

The chain uses TRBV11-2 and TRBJ1-2; D possibly corresponds to TRBD1 (6 bases). V gave up 6 bases and J gave up 1 base, with 12 bases separating them. Germline lookup yields CDR1 SGHAT and CDR2 FQNNGV. The CDR3 is 14 amino acids. CDR3 nucleotide sequence: TGTGCCAGCAGTCCGGGACACAATAACTATGGCTACACCTTC. This encodes CASSPGHNNYGYTF. Complete variable domain (other parts from reference TRBV11-2 and TRBJ1-2): EAGVAQSPRYKIIEKRQSVAFWCNPISGHATLYWYQQILGQGPKLLIQFQNNGVVDDSQLPKDRFSAERLKGVDSTLKIQPAKLEDSAVYLCASSPGHNNYGYTFGSGTRLTVV.

The V call is TRBV7-2, the J call TRBJ2-1, with D hard to call. The CDR3 sequence is 14 residues long. Trimming shortened V by 4 bases and J by 3 bases, and 10 bases separated the two germline ends. Germline CDR1 is SGHTA and CDR2 is FQGNSA. The CDR3 sequence is CASSSASIYNEQFF. In DNA form, the CDR3 reads TGTGCCAGCAGCTCTGCGTCCATCTACAATGAGCAGTTCTTC.

This chain connects TRBV7-3 to TRBJ2-7, with 12 bases lining up with TRBD2. Germline values: CDR1 SGHTA, CDR2 FQGTGA. The CDR3 covers 16 residues. V shed 5 bases and J 4 bases; nucleotides not matched to a gene: 9. Here the CDR3 reads CASSPPSGRAVYEQYF. CDR3 DNA sequence: TGTGCCAGCAGCCCCCCTAGCGGGAGGGCCGTGTACGAGCAGTACTTC.

This clone appeared a single time. V and J are TRBV20-1 and TRBJ2-7, with 11 bases fitting TRBD2. Germline loops: CDR1 DFQATT, CDR2 SNEGSKA (reference sequence). V lost 3 bases, J lost 5 bases, and 9 bases stayed unmatched. CDR3 length: 15 residues. For the CDR3, the DNA is TGCAGTGCTAGTGACCGGACTAGCGGGTTGAACGAGCAGTACTTC. Translation gives CSASDRTSGLNEQYF.

The chain recombines TRBV5-4 with TRBJ1-1; D possibly corresponds to TRBD1 (6 bases). The CDR3 covers 17 residues. Germline assignment: CDR1 SGHNT and CDR2 YYREEE (reference sequence). Deletions cut 4 bases from V and 0 bases from J, with 19 bases between. CDR3 in amino acids: CASSPPTTGNLNTEAFF. The CDR3 DNA is TGTGCCAGCAGCCCACCGACGACAGGAAACCTGAACACTGAAGCTTTCTTT.

V is TRBV3-1 (or the pseudogene TRBV3-2) and J is TRBJ1-2; 8 bases are a match to TRBD1. From germline, CDR1 is LGHDT and CDR2 YNNKEL (reference sequence). CDR3 length: 16 amino acids. With 0 bases clipped from V and 4 bases from J, the junction kept 7 bases outside the gene matches. CDR3 in amino acids: CASSQERPGGAYGYTF. CDR3 bases: TGTGCCAGCAGCCAAGAGCGGCCAGGGGGCGCCTATGGCTACACCTTC.

The J gene is TRBJ1-2, the V gene TRBV7-9, with TRBD1 matching over 7 bases. The CDR3 loop spans 14 amino acids. The germline gives CDR1 SEHNR, CDR2 FQNEAQ (reference sequence). With 1 base clipped from V and 4 bases from J, the junction kept 3 bases outside the gene matches. The CDR3 loop reads CASSLGAGGYGYTF. Here the CDR3 DNA reads TGTGCCAGCAGCTTAGGTGCAGGGGGCTATGGCTACACCTTC.

CDR3 residues: CASSSDRGYEQYF. CDR3 DNA: TGTGCCAGCAGCTCGGACAGGGGGTACGAGCAGTACTTC. The chain carries TRBV5-4 and TRBJ2-7, with 10 bases that match TRBD1. From germline, CDR1 is SGHNT and CDR2 YYREEE (reference sequence). The length of the CDR3 is 13 residues. With V trimmed by 3 bases and J by 4 bases, 1 base remained unmatched.

This chain joins TRBV5-1 and TRBJ2-3; 8 positions match TRBD2. The germline V gene has CDR1 SGHRS and CDR2 YFSETQ. Germline trimming cut 4 bases from V and 3 bases from J; bases unmatched to any gene: 7. The CDR3 extends over 15 amino acids. CDR3 sequence reads: CASSRETSETDTQYF. In DNA, the CDR3 is TGCGCCAGCAGCCGGGAGACTAGCGAGACAGATACGCAGTATTTT.

The chain employs TRBV5-4 and TRBJ2-5; D might be TRBD2 (7 bases). The CDR3 totals 15 residues. Germline V CDR1 and CDR2: SGHNT, YYREEE (reference sequence). V lost 1 base and J 5 bases, leaving 15 bases between the germline ends. For the CDR3, the DNA is TGTGCCAGCAGCTTGAGGGGGGGGATACGGGAGACCCAGTACTTC. Its protein is CASSLRGGIRETQYF.

V and J are TRBV19 and TRBJ2-7, with 8 bases that match TRBD2. The V gene's germline CDR1 is LNHDA and CDR2 SQIVND (reference sequence). This CDR3 region has 14 residues. J was trimmed by 5 bases and V by 5 bases; bases with no gene match: 8. The CDR3 sequence: CASSSPASGHEQYF. Here the CDR3 DNA reads TGTGCCAGTAGTTCCCCGGCTAGCGGGCACGAGCAGTACTTC.

The V gene is TRBV4-1, the J gene TRBJ1-2, with 8 bases lining up with TRBD1. CDR3 length: 14 residues. The germline V gene has CDR1 MGHRA and CDR2 YSYEKL. Trimming removed 4 bases from V and 5 bases from J; junction bases left unmatched: 6. The CDR3 loop reads CASSPPGGSYGYTF. The CDR3 region has the DNA TGCGCCAGCAGCCCACCAGGGGGCAGTTATGGCTACACCTTC.

V usage is TRBV18 and J usage is TRBJ1-2, with a possible D match to TRBD1 (5 bases). The V end lost 6 bases, the J end lost 7 bases, and 12 bases lay between the germline ends. CDR1 KGHSH and CDR2 LQKENI come from the germline V gene. The CDR3 consists of 12 residues. As DNA, the CDR3 is TGTGCCAGCTCCCTAGGGGATGCTGGCTACACCTTC. The encoded protein is CASSLGDAGYTF.

This clone has a single count. The chain's CDR3 is CASSFARLVGETQYF. CDR3 nucleotides: TGTGCCAGCAGCTTTGCCCGACTAGTGGGAGAGACCCAGTACTTC. This chain connects TRBV5-8 to TRBJ2-5; D is possibly TRBD2 (6 bases). Trimming took 2 bases from V and 4 from J, leaving 15 bases between them. From germline, CDR1 is SGHTS and CDR2 YDEGEE. The CDR3 has 15 amino acids.